Each of the 13 T cell receptor beta chains below was sequenced from the same sample in a study of blood T cells in healthy people across ages (dated by TCRdb to 2014 to 2015). Library preparation employed 5' RACE. The second PCR ran for roughly 7 to 11 cycles and used a J-beta primer mix along with a sample-barcoded 5' primer. Using fastp trimming at Q25 and MiXCR clonotype assembly, TCRdb reanalyzed the public sequencing data and kept in-frame beta chains. A single entry per CDR3 protein holds the most common genes and DNA from its merged rows. In this sample the table shows approximately 1,700,000 distinct CDR3 sequences, approximately 39% of which occur a single time. Together, the top ten hold 23% of the sample. Material: blood. These receptors were taken from a human donor in good health.

The chain combines TRBV7-2 with TRBJ2-3, with D unresolved. This CDR3 has 15 amino acids. The V gene lost 5 bases and the J gene lost 3 bases, with 15 bases spanning the gap. CDR1 and CDR2 from the germline V gene are SGHTA and FQGNSA. The CDR3 loop is CASSPGFLKTDTQYF. The CDR3 bases are TGTGCCAGCAGCCCCGGGTTTTTGAAGACAGATACGCAGTATTTT.

This rearrangement joins TRBV3-1 to TRBJ2-7, with TRBD1 identical over 7 bases. J gave up 0 bases and V 1 base, and 9 bases lay outside the gene matches. The CDR3 has 17 amino acids. Germline CDR1 LGHDT, CDR2 YNNKEL (reference sequence). As DNA, the CDR3 is TGTGCCAGCAGCCAAGCTGGGACAGAGGCAACCTCCTACGAGCAGTACTTC. This translates into CASSQAGTEATSYEQYF.

The V and J genes are TRBV6-6 and TRBJ1-1, with D possibly matching TRBD1 (6 bases). The CDR3 spans 15 residues. Trimming removed 0 bases at V and 4 bases at J, with 12 bases between. The germline V gene encodes CDR1 MNHNY and CDR2 SVGAGI (reference sequence). Written as DNA, the CDR3 is TGTGCCAGCAGTTACTCACGGGAAGGGGGCACTGAAGCTTTCTTT. The encoded protein is CASSYSREGGTEAFF.

Note on this clonotype: At one end, the junction sequence differs from germline, possibly due to a read error. The chain uses TRBV4-1 and TRBJ2-5; either TRBD1 or TRBD2 may supply D (6 bases each). The J call is uncertain, as TRBJ2-7 better fits the DNA end. This CDR3 spans 16 amino acids. From germline, CDR1 is MGHRA and CDR2 YSYEKL. CDR3 sequence reads: CASSKEGGLELLEQYF. CDR3 in DNA: TGCGCCAGCAGCAAAGAAGGGGGGCTAGAATTACTCGAGCAGTACTTC.

The V call is TRBV7-8, the J call TRBJ1-1; unclear D gene. Germline lookup yields CDR1 SGHVS and CDR2 FQNEAQ. This CDR3 contains 18 residues. The V end was cut by 4 bases, the J end by 3 bases, with 24 bases between. The chain's CDR3 is CASSSTKFTRISDTEAFF. CDR3 in DNA: TGTGCCAGCAGCTCGACCAAATTTACTAGAATTTCCGACACTGAAGCTTTCTTT.

The rearrangement uses TRBV29-1 and TRBJ1-2; D unresolved. The CDR3 length is 14 residues. Germline V CDR1 and CDR2: SQVTM, ANQGSEA. Trimming stripped 0 bases from V and 4 bases from J, with 12 bases between. CDR3 sequence (DNA): TGCAGCGTTGAAGATGCAGGAGGCACCTATGGCTACACCTTC. Its protein product is CSVEDAGGTYGYTF.

The chain recombines TRBV6-2 or TRBV6-3 with TRBJ2-7, with D perhaps given as TRBD1 or TRBD2 (5 bases each). With 2 bases removed from V and 0 bases from J, the gap between germline ends came to 8 bases. The CDR3 runs 14 residues. Germline CDR1 and CDR2: MNHEY and SVGEGT. CDR3 DNA sequence: TGTGCCAGCAGTTACAGGGGAGACTCCTACGAGCAGTACTTC. Protein sequence: CASSYRGDSYEQYF.

The rearrangement uses TRBV29-1 and TRBJ2-2; no reliable D call. The CDR3 runs to 13 residues. The ends were cut back, 1 base at V and 6 bases at J, with 9 bases in the middle. CDR1 and CDR2 from the germline V gene are SQVTM and ANQGSEA. CDR3 sequence reads: CSVEVEVSGELFF. CDR3 nucleotides: TGCAGCGTTGAAGTAGAGGTTTCCGGGGAGCTGTTTTTT.

There are many counts of this clonotype. CDR3 nucleotide sequence: TGTGCCAGCAGTTTCTTCCACACTGAAGCTTTCTTT. Its translation: CASSFFHTEAFF. This chain links TRBV12-3 or TRBV12-4 with TRBJ1-1; D is ambiguous. The CDR3 loop spans 12 amino acids. V lost 3 bases, J lost 3 bases, and 5 bases lay in between.

The chain uses TRBV7-8 and TRBJ1-5; D remains ambiguous. Germline-derived CDR1 and CDR2 are SGHVS and FQNEAQ. The CDR3 length is 16 residues. Trimming removed 4 bases at V and 3 bases at J, with 16 bases between. The CDR3 coding sequence is TGTGCCAGCAGCTCCTGGACCGACATGAACAATCAGCCCCAGCATTTT. Translation gives CASSSWTDMNNQPQHF.

V is TRBV19 and J is TRBJ1-5; 8 nucleotides align to TRBD1. This CDR3 comprises 16 residues. Germline CDR1 reads LNHDA; CDR2 reads SQIVND (reference sequence). The J segment lost 2 bases and the V segment lost 3 bases, leaving 6 bases of the junction unmatched. The CDR3 loop reads CASSIIPGQGNQPQHF. In DNA, the CDR3 is TGTGCCAGTAGTATCATCCCGGGACAGGGCAATCAGCCCCAGCATTTT.

The V gene is TRBV28, the J gene TRBJ2-1; 7 bases are a match to TRBD1. Trimming at V came to 8 bases and at J to 1 base, leaving 14 bases not matched to a gene. The CDR3 extends over 17 amino acids. Per the germline V gene, CDR1 is MDHEN and CDR2 is SYDVKM. The CDR3 sequence is CASLPGTAKGSYNEQFF. In DNA form, the CDR3 reads TGTGCCAGCTTACCCGGGACAGCCAAGGGGTCCTACAATGAGCAGTTCTTC.

This clonotype has more than one count but fewer than ten. The CDR3 is CASSSDQGFQETQYF. The CDR3 DNA is TGTGCCAGCAGCTCCGACCAGGGCTTCCAAGAGACCCAGTACTTC. The V gene is TRBV7-9, the J gene TRBJ2-5; tentatively, D is TRBD1 (5 bases). Germline CDR1 SEHNR, CDR2 FQNEAQ (reference sequence). This CDR3 has 15 amino acids. Trimming removed 4 bases from V and 1 base from J, with 13 bases in between.